This paragraph reports one T cell receptor beta chain. This clone was picked up a small number of times. This receptor's antigen is unknown. No clone much larger than this one lies a single base away; base qualities are absent. Other DNA variants within this sample encode the same CDR3. From the cysteine through the phenylalanine, the CDR3 covers 13 amino acids. Only CDR3 DNA remains: 39 bases, in frame from the first base. The germline V gene (reference sequence) sets CDR1 to SEHNR and CDR2 to FQNEAQ. V drops 3 bases and J drops 2 bases, leaving 7 bases in between. These data come from a study of shared clonotypes between healthy human individuals (dated by TCRdb to 2018 to 2021). Study-wide context: A few men and two women, aged 18 to 49 years, made up the cohort. The study deeply sequenced blood TCR repertoires of about 5 healthy adults to estimate repertoire size and the extent of clonotype sharing between individuals. To increase sequencing depth and limit assay-specific biases, TCR repertoire library preparation and sequencing were carried out by different laboratories using diverse techniques. Per donor, leukapheresis produced somewhere between about 0.8 and 9.5 billion PBMCs.

Study-wide findings and limitations: Pairwise subsampling led to the expectation that sequencing depth would affect the degree of clonotype sharing among donors. The genetic and exposure-history diversity represented was limited by the small number of donors. Sampling was limited to blood, and TCR repertoires in tissue likely differ from TCR repertoires in blood.

Healthy HIV-negative adults with no recently reported acute infections or vaccinations were included as donors. Every donor was a Caucasian adult living in Nashville, Tennessee, USA. For unsorted samples, approximately 84 million PBMCs were counted, and genomic DNA was extracted using the QIAamp DNA Blood Mini kit. Blood was obtained by leukapheresis, after which PBMCs were separated by Ficoll-Histopaque density gradient centrifugation and cryopreserved in liquid nitrogen vapor phase. Using the deep immunoSEQ assay, multiplex PCR amplified TCR CDR3 regions from genomic DNA. Genomic DNA extracted from each cell subset was distributed evenly over all wells of several immunoSEQ 96-well plates, and each plate served as one replicate. For unsorted PBMC, each replicate PCR was loaded with 250 to 300 ng genomic DNA, equivalent to 30,000 or so T cell genomes. Ten immunoSEQ deep assay plates were used to sequence the unsorted PBMC genomic DNA. Purified libraries were measured with a Qubit 3.0 fluorometer, size-checked on a Bioanalyzer 2100, and measured again with the KAPA Library Quantification kit. A separate single-read 150-cycle Illumina NextSeq 550 flow cell was used to sequence each immunoSEQ 96-well plate. In the authors' own workflow: The immunoSEQ output contained only junctional sequences without quality scores, so filtering could not match that applied to full-length reads. Sequences were annotated with PyIR, a Python wrapper for IgBLAST v1.9, and V/J genes and CDR3 were assigned using IMGT germline references. Any read was removed if the V/J assignment was weak (E-value above 1e-6), the CDR3 was missing, or the read contained stop codons, out-of-frame junctions, or ambiguous translated residues. V3J clonotypes were defined by identical inferred V gene, J gene, and CDR3 amino acid sequence. Percentage overlap between repertoires was computed as shared unique clonotypes divided by the size of the smaller repertoire. RTK rarefaction, the Chao1 estimator, and Recon v2.1 estimates of unobserved clonotypes were used to assess repertoire richness. TCRdb holds this immuneACCESS table with in-frame rearrangements only. Some clones are missing; in checked studies, unresolved V genes explain under half, and the rest has no known cause. That table supplies the V and J calls and clone size; D and trimming were determined from the DNA. The sample has about 87,000 clones on record, over 40% of them singletons. Approximately 16% of the sample belongs to the ten largest clones.

The sequence was collected from a woman aged 40 to 55 in good health. Some clones in this sample may be carry-over from other donors' samples. Sequencing input: PBMCs. The chain links TRBV7-9 with TRBJ2-5; no D gene can be assigned with confidence. Read as DNA, the sequence is TGTGCCAGCAGCTTTAGGGCTCAAGAGACCCAGTACTTC. It is translated as CASSFRAQETQYF.